This T cell receptor (beta chain) was sequenced for a study of blood T cell repertoires in COVID-19. Turning to the study itself: Acute-phase and convalescent COVID-19 samples originated in the United States, Italy and Spain. PBMCs, B-cell-depleted T cells, or T cells were the source of the cDNA or gDNA that made up the material.

Under the authors' procedure: Estimation of nucleated cell counts relied on the amplification of reference gene primers. Profiled with immunoSEQ multiplex PCR; TCRdb holds only in-frame clones, not every one. The V and J calls and clone size come from that table; D and trimming were worked out from the DNA. The table shows 50,000 to 65,000 clones, with more than 70% occurring only once. Trimming removed 1 base from V and 0 bases from J, with 6 bases in between. This CDR3 region has 15 residues. The germline V gene encodes CDR1 SGHTA and CDR2 FQGNSA. The receptor comes from a human donor in a cohort sampled during active COVID-19. Sequencing was carried out using peripheral blood. The chain couples TRBV7-2 to TRBJ1-4; D remains ambiguous. This chain's CDR3 is CASSLVAATNEKLFF. CDR3 bases: TGTGCCAGCAGCTTAGTGGCTGCAACTAATGAAAAACTGTTTTTT.